These T cell receptor beta chains were read from a single sample in a study of T-cell memory formation after mild COVID-19. TCRdb re-called the 5' RACE reads through MiXCR, storing one row per CDR3 protein. The data contain 45,000 to 65,000 distinct CDR3 sequences, more than 9% of them singletons. Specimen: PBMCs or a T cell subset sorted from them (not recorded which). The receptors originated from a man aged 18 to 30 who had mild COVID-19 (a few samples of this study predate the infection). Cell type and time point are not known. The CDR3 runs from the conserved cysteine through the conserved F or W. The D gene is left open where the match is weak. For some rows the clone size is stated as once, few or many, or as a class when expanded; others skip it.

v_call	j_call	clone_size	d_call	cdr3_nt	cdr3_aa
TRBV6-5	TRBJ2-1	few	-	TGTGCCAGCAGTTCCACCGGGGCCCGAGAGTTCTTC	CASSSTGAREFF
TRBV5-4	TRBJ2-1	-	-	TGTGCCAGCAGGAGAGAGGTGCAGGACCTCGGTGAGCAGTTCTTC	CASRREVQDLGEQFF
TRBV25-1	TRBJ2-5	many	-	TGTGCCAGCAGTGAATCCGGGCGGATGGGGGAGACCCAGTACTTC	CASSESGRMGETQYF
TRBV28	TRBJ2-3	-	-	TGTGCCAGCAGTTTACTAGAGTATGATACGCAGTATTTT	CASSLLEYDTQYF
TRBV7-2	TRBJ2-2	few	TRBD1	TGTGCCGGAACCGGGACAGGGGGCTCCGGGGAGCTGTTTTTT	CAGTGTGGSGELFF
TRBV7-2	TRBJ1-1	many	-	TGTGCCAGCAGCTCGGGGGCGAACACTGAAGCTTTCTTT	CASSSGANTEAFF
TRBV7-2	TRBJ1-2	few	TRBD1	TGTGCCAGCAGCTCTCTGGACAGGATTTGGTATGGCTACACCTTC	CASSSLDRIWYGYTF
TRBV6-1	TRBJ1-2	few	-	TGTGCCAGCAGTGTGGGACTTGTGGCCGGCTACACCTTC	CASSVGLVAGYTF
TRBV4-3	TRBJ2-3	-	-	TGCGCCAGCAGCCAAGATCGGAGAGATACGCAGTATTTT	CASSQDRRDTQYF
TRBV18	TRBJ1-2	few	-	TGTGCCAGCTCACTCGAAACAGGGATCTATGGCTACACCTTC	CASSLETGIYGYTF
TRBV4-3	TRBJ2-7	many	-	TGCGCCAGCAGCCAAGATCAGGGTTTCAAGATGGGCGAGCAGTACTTC	CASSQDQGFKMGEQYF
TRBV12-3/TRBV12-4	TRBJ1-5	-	-	TGTGCCAGCAGTTTAGGCGACAGGTACAACCAGCCCCAGCATTTT	CASSLGDRYNQPQHF
TRBV10-3	TRBJ2-3	few	TRBD2	TGTGCCATCAGTGAGGAACTAGCGGGGGGCCTCGATACGCAGTATTTT	CAISEELAGGLDTQYF
TRBV4-3	TRBJ2-2	many	-	TGCGCCAGCAGCCAAGGATTGACTCACTGGGCGGGGGAGCTGTTTTTT	CASSQGLTHWAGELFF
TRBV3-1	TRBJ1-5	few	-	TGTGCCAGCAGCCGGGACGGTGAAAATCAGCCCCAGCATTTT	CASSRDGENQPQHF
TRBV9	TRBJ2-3	few	TRBD2	TGTGCCAGCAGCGCCGGGGGGACCTTCACAGATACGCAGTATTTT	CASSAGGTFTDTQYF
TRBV7-2	TRBJ2-3	-	TRBD2	TGTGCCAGCAGCTTAGACCTAGCGGGGGGTATCACAGATACGCAGTATTTT	CASSLDLAGGITDTQYF
TRBV6-5	TRBJ2-1	few	-	TGTGCCAGCAGTTACGCTCCCGTTTCCCATGAGCAGTTCTTC	CASSYAPVSHEQFF
TRBV7-9	TRBJ2-3	many	-	TGTGCCAGCAGCAACAGTTATAGCACAGATACGCAGTATTTT	CASSNSYSTDTQYF
TRBV2	TRBJ1-1	-	-	TGTGCCTCGATCCGAGCGATGCCAGGAGCTTTCTTT	CASIRAMPGAFF
TRBV6-2/TRBV6-3	TRBJ2-4	many	-	TGTGCCAGCACCCAGCAAGCCGGTGGGAGCCAAAACATTCAGTACTTC	CASTQQAGGSQNIQYF
TRBV5-1	TRBJ1-1	-	-	TGCGCCAGCAGCTTAAATGGCTGGGACACTGAAGCTTTCTTT	CASSLNGWDTEAFF
TRBV7-2	TRBJ1-6	many	-	TGTGCCAGCAGACGGCAGAAGGAGGGTTCACCCCTCCACTTT	CASRRQKEGSPLHF
TRBV7-2	TRBJ1-2	-	TRBD1	TGTGCCAGCAGCTCTACCTCCGGGACAGGGTCAGAGGGCTACACCTTC	CASSSTSGTGSEGYTF
TRBV6-5	TRBJ2-7	few	TRBD1	TGTGCCAGCAGTCTACTACCGACAGGGTTGTACGAGCAGTACTTC	CASSLLPTGLYEQYF
TRBV7-8	TRBJ2-1	many	-	TGTGCCAGCAGCACCTCGGGACGGTCTTACAATGAGCAGTTCTTC	CASSTSGRSYNEQFF
TRBV6-4	TRBJ1-1	few	TRBD1	TGTGCCAGCAGGCTACAGGGGGACACTGAAGCTTTCTTT	CASRLQGDTEAFF
TRBV5-1	TRBJ2-1	-	TRBD1	TGCGCCAGCAGCGGACTGACAGGGAACAATGAGCAGTTCTTC	CASSGLTGNNEQFF
TRBV3-1	TRBJ1-2	few	TRBD1	TGTGCCAGCAGCCAATTACAGGGGGCTGGCTACACCTTC	CASSQLQGAGYTF